The clone carrying this T cell receptor beta chain was detected only a few times. Its cognate antigen is unknown. The entry originates in a study of Ad26.COV2.S vaccination and SARS-CoV-2 variants. The method was immunoSEQ multiplex PCR; TCRdb's version includes in-frame clones alone and lacks a portion of them. The sample includes about 87,000 clones, more than 65% of them seen just once. There are 13 residues in the CDR3. Trimming pared 4 bases from V and 0 bases from J, leaving 5 bases between. The germline gives CDR1 SGHRS, CDR2 YFSETQ. Overall study results and limits: Participants in the vaccine arm had higher spike-specific TCR breadth; placebo recipients had lower. Similar non-spike TCR breadth was seen in vaccine and placebo recipients. CD8+ and CD4+ T cells specific for spike reportedly responded with substantial breadth after vaccination.

This TCR derives from a human donor who had recovered from COVID-19. The sample here was peripheral blood, taken after recovery from COVID-19. This chain uses TRBV5-1 with TRBJ2-1; D not certain. The CDR3 loop reads CASSQDSYNEQFF. For the CDR3, the DNA is TGCGCCAGCAGCCAGGACTCCTACAATGAGCAGTTCTTC.